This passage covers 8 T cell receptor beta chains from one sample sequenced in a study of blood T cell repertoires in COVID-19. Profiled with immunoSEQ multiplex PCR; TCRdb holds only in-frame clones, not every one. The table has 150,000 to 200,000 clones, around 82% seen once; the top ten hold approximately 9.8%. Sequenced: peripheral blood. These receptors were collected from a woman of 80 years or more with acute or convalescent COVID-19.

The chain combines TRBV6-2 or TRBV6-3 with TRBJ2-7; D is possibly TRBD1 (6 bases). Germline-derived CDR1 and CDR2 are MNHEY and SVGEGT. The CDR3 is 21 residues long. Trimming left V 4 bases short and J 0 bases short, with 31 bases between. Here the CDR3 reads CASSSTWPGLVRGHSSYEQYF. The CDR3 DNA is TGTGCCAGCAGTTCCACGTGGCCGGGTCTCGTTCGGGGACATAGCTCCTACGAGCAGTACTTC.

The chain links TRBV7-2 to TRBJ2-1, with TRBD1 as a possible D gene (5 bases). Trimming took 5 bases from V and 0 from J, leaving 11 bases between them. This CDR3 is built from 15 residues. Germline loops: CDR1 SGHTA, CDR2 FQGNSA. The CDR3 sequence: CASSEQASSYNEQFF. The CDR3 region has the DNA TGTGCCAGCAGCGAACAGGCCAGCTCCTACAATGAGCAGTTCTTC.

CDR3 amino acids: CSVGTGTLMNTEAFF. The DNA of the CDR3 is TGCAGCGTTGGGACCGGGACATTGATGAACACTGAAGCTTTCTTT. V and J are TRBV29-1 and TRBJ1-1, with D tentatively TRBD1 (6 bases). V was cut by 4 bases and J by 0 bases, with 15 bases left in between. The CDR3 covers 15 residues. CDR1 and CDR2 (germline): SQVTM, ANQGSEA.

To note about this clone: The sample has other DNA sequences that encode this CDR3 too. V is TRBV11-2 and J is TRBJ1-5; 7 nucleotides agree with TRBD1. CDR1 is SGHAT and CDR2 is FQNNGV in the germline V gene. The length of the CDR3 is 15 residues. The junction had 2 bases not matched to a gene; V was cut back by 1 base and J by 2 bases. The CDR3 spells CASSLGQGGNQPQHF. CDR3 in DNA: TGTGCCAGCAGCTTAGGTCAGGGGGGCAATCAGCCCCAGCATTTT.

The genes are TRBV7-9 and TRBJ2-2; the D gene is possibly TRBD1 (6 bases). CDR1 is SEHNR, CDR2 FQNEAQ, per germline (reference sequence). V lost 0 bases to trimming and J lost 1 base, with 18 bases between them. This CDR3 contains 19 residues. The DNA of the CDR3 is TGTGCCAGCAGCTTAGCCCAGCTACAGGGCCCATGGAACACCGGGGAGCTGTTTTTT. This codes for CASSLAQLQGPWNTGELFF. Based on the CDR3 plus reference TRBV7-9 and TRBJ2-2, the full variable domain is DTGVSQNPRHKITKRGQNVTFRCDPISEHNRLYWYRQTLGQGPEFLTYFQNEAQLEKSRLLSDRFSAERPKGSFSTLEIQRTEQGDSAMYLCASSLAQLQGPWNTGELFFGEGSRLTVL.

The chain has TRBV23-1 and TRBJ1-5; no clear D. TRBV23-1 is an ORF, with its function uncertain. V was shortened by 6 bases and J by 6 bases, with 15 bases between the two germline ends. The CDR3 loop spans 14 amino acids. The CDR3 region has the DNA TGCGCCAGCAGCCCTACGGGGTCGGGTCAGCCCCAGCATTTT. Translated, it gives CASSPTGSGQPQHF.

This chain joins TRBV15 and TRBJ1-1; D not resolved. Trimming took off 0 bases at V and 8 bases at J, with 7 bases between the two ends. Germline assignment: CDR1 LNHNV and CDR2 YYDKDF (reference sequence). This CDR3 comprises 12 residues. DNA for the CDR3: TGTGCCACCAGCAGAGATCGAGGGGAAGCTTTCTTT. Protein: CATSRDRGEAFF.

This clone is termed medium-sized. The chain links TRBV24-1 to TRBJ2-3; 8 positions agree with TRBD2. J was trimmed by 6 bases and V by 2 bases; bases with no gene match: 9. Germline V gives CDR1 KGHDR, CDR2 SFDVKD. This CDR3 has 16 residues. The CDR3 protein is CATSDSPGLGRDTQYF. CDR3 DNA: TGTGCCACCAGTGATTCGCCGGGACTAGGTAGGGATACGCAGTATTTT.